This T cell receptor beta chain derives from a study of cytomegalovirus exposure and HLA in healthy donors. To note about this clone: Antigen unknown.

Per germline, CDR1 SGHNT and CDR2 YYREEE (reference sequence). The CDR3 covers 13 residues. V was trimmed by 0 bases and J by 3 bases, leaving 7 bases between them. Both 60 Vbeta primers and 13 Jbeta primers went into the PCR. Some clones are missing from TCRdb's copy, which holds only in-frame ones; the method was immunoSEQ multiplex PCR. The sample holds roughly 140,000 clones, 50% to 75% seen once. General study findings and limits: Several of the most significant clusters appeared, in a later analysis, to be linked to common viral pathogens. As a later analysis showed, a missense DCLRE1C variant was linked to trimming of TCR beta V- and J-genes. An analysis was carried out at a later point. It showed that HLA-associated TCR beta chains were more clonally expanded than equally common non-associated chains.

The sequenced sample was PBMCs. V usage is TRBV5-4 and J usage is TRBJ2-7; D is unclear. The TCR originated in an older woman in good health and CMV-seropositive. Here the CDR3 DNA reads TGTGCCAGCAGCTTGGACAGAAACTACGAGCAGTACTTC. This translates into CASSLDRNYEQYF.